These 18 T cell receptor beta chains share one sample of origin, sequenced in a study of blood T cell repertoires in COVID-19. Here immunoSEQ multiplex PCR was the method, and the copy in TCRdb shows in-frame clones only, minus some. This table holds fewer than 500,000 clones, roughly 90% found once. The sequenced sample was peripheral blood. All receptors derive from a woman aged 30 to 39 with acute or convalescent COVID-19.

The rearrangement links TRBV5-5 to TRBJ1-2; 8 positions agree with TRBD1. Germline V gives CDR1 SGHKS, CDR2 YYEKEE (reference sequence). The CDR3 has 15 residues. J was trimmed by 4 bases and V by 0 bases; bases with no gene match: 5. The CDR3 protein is CASSLGAGGVYGYTF. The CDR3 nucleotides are TGTGCCAGCAGCTTGGGGGCAGGGGGCGTCTATGGCTACACCTTC.

The CDR3 region is CAWSRRGGRTGELFF. Written as DNA, the CDR3 is TGTGCCTGGAGTAGGCGGGGCGGCCGTACCGGGGAGCTGTTTTTT. The chain recombines TRBV30 with TRBJ2-2; D is possibly TRBD2 (6 bases). This CDR3 is built from 15 residues. CDR1 GTSNPN and CDR2 SVGIG come from the germline V gene (reference sequence). V lost 2 bases and J lost 5, with 15 bases in between.

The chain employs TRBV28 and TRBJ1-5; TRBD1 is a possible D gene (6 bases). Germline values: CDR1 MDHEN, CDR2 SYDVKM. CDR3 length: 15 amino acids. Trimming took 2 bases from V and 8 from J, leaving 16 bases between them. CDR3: CASSLAGGAVEPQHF. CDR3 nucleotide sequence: TGTGCCAGCAGTTTAGCTGGGGGGGCGGTTGAGCCCCAGCATTTT.

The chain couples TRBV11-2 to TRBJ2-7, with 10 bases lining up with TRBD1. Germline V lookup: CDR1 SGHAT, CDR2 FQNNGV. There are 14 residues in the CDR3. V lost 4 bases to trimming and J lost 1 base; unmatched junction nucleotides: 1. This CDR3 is CASSSDRGSYEQYF. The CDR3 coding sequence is TGTGCCAGCAGCTCGGACAGGGGGTCCTACGAGCAGTACTTC.

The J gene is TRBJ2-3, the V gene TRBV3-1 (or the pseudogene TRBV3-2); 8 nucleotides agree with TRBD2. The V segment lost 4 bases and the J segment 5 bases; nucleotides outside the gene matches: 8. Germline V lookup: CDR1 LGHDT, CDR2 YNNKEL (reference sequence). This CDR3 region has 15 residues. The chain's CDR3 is CASSRTGGPGDTQYF. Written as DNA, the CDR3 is TGTGCCAGCAGCCGAACGGGGGGGCCGGGAGATACGCAGTATTTT.

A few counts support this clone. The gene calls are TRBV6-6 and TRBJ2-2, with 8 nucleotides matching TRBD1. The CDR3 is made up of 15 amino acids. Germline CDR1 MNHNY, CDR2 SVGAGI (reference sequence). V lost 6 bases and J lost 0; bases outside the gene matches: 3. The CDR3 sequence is CASSRGQANTGELFF. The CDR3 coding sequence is TGTGCCAGCAGCCGGGGACAGGCGAACACCGGGGAGCTGTTTTTT.

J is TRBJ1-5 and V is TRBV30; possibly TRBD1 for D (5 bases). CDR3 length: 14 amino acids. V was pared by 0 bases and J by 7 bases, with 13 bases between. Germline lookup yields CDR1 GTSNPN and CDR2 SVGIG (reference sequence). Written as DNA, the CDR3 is TGTGCCTGGAGTGTTGGTCAGGGTGTCCAGCCCCAGCATTTT. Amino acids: CAWSVGQGVQPQHF.

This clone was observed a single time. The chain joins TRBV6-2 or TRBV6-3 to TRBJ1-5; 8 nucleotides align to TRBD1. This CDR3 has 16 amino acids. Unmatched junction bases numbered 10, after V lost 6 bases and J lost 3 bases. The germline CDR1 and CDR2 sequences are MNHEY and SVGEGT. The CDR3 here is CASSTPETGANQPQHF. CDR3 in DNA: TGTGCCAGCAGCACTCCGGAGACAGGGGCCAATCAGCCCCAGCATTTT.

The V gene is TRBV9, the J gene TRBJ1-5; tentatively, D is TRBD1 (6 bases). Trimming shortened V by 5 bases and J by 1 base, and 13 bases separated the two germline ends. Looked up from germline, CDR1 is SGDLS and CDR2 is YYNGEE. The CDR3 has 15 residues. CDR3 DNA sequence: TGTGCCAGCAGTTCCCAGGGGCGAAGCAATCAGCCCCAGCATTTT. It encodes CASSSQGRSNQPQHF.

The CDR3 protein is CASGLVDRRPSGANVLTF. The CDR3 DNA follows: TGTGCTAGTGGTTTGGTGGACAGGAGGCCCTCTGGGGCCAACGTCCTGACTTTC. This chain links TRBV12-5 with TRBJ2-6; 7 bases fit TRBD1. The CDR3 runs 18 residues. Germline CDR1 LGHNT, CDR2 FRNRAP. Germline trimming cut 0 bases from V and 0 bases from J; bases unmatched to any gene: 5.

The CDR3 bases are TGTGCCAGCAGGAAGACAGGGTACCAAGAGACCCAGTACTTC. Translating gives CASRKTGYQETQYF. The chain employs TRBV2 and TRBJ2-5, with 7 bases matching TRBD1. CDR1 and CDR2 (germline): SNHLY, FYNNEI. CDR3 length: 14 residues. J lost 0 bases, V lost 6 bases, and 4 bases had no gene match.

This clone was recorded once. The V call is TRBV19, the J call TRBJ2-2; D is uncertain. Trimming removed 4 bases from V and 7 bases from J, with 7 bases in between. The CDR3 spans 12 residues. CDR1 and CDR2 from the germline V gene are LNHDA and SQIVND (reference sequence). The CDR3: CASSRTVGELFF. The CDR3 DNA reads TGTGCCAGTAGTAGAACAGTCGGGGAGCTGTTTTTT.

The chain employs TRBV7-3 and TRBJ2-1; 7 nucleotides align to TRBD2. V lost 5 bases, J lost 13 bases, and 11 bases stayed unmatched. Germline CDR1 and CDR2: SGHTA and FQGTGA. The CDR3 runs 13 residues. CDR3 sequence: CASSAEGLEGQFF. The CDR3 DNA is TGTGCCAGCAGCGCAGAAGGACTAGAAGGTCAGTTCTTC.

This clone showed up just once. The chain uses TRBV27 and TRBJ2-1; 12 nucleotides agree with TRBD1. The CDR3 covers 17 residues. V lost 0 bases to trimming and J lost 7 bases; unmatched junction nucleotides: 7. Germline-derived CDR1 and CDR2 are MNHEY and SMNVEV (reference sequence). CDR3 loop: CASSLSYRDRGRNEQFF. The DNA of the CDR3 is TGTGCCAGCAGTTTATCTTACCGGGACAGGGGGCGGAATGAGCAGTTCTTC.

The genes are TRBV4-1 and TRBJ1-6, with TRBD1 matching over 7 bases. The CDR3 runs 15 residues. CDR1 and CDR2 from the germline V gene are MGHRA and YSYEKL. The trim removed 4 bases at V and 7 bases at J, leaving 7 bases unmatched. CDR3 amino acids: CASSLTTGENSPLHF. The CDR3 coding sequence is TGCGCCAGCAGCCTCACCACAGGGGAAAATTCACCCCTCCACTTT.

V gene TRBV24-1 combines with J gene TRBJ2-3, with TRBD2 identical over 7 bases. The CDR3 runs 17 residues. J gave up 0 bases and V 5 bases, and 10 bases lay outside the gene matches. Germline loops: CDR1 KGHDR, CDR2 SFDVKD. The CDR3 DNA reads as TGTGCCACCAGTGGATTCGGGACTAAGTCTAGCACAGATACGCAGTATTTT. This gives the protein CATSGFGTKSSTDTQYF.

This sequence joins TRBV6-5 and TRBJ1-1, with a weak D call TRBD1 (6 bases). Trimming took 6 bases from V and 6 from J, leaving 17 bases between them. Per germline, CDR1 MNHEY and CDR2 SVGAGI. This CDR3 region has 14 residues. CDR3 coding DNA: TGTGCCAGCAGGCCGTGGGACGCAGGGGCTGAAGCTTTCTTT. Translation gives CASRPWDAGAEAFF.

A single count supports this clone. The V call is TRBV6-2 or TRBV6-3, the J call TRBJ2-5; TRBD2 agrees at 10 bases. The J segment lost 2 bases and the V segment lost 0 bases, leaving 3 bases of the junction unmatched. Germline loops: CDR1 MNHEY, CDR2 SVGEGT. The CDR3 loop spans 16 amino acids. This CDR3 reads CASSYSASGGQETQYF. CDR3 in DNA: TGTGCCAGCAGTTACTCGGCTAGCGGGGGACAAGAGACCCAGTACTTC.